The 15 T cell receptor beta chains presented below share a single source sample, sequenced in a study of T-cell reconstitution after alpha-beta-depleted transplantation in children. Unique molecular identifiers were incorporated when the TCRbeta library was constructed. TCRdb independently ran MiXCR on the PCR reads; one entry per CDR3 protein. This repertoire shows roughly 100,000 distinct CDR3 sequences, under 9% found once; its top ten account for roughly 15%. Sample: PBMCs, taken before TCRalphabeta/CD19-depleted stem cell transplant. Every receptor here comes from a boy aged 2 to 10 with acute lymphoblastic leukemia, due to receive a stem cell transplant.

As for this clonotype: Being one base from a much bigger clone, this may be a read error. The chain uses TRBV7-7 and TRBJ2-2, with 14 bases aligning to TRBD2. The CDR3 consists of 16 residues. The germline gives CDR1 SSHAT, CDR2 FNYEAQ (reference sequence). The CDR3 region has the DNA TGTGATAGCAGCCGTGGACTAGCGGGGGGTCCCGGGGAGCTGTTTTTT. Residues: CDSSRGLAGGPGELFF.

This clonotype was recorded at least ten times. The chain has TRBV20-1 and TRBJ1-2, with D possibly being TRBD1 (6 bases). The V end was cut by 3 bases, the J end by 7 bases, with 12 bases between. Germline V CDR1 and CDR2: DFQATT, SNEGSKA (reference sequence). This CDR3 spans 12 amino acids. CDR3 loop: CSASRDTGGYTF. The CDR3 DNA reads TGCAGTGCTAGTCGGGACACGGGTGGCTACACCTTC.

V gene TRBV10-3 combines with J gene TRBJ1-2; D uncertain. Germline CDR1 ENHRY, CDR2 SYGVKD. The germline V and J ends were trimmed by 10 bases and 8 bases, with 20 bases remaining between them. The CDR3 is 13 residues long. The CDR3 sequence is CATHGEGGPGYTF. CDR3 in DNA: TGTGCCACCCACGGGGAGGGTGGTCCGGGCTACACCTTC.

This clonotype appeared many times. The rearrangement links TRBV11-2 to TRBJ1-2; D unclear. The length of the CDR3 is 13 residues. From germline, CDR1 is SGHAT and CDR2 FQNNGV. The DNA of the CDR3 is TGTGCGGTGGACGGCGACCCATTCTATGGCTACACCTTC. Amino acids: CAVDGDPFYGYTF.

This clonotype showed up just a few times. Here the CDR3 DNA reads TGTGCCAGCAGCCAAGTCCACCTAGGGACTGAAGCTTTCTTT. This translates into CASSQVHLGTEAFF. The chain has TRBV14 and TRBJ1-1; D gene ambiguous. In germline, CDR1 is SGHDN, CDR2 FVKESK. Trimming left V 1 base short and J 5 bases short, with 11 bases between. This CDR3 is 14 amino acids long.

This clonotype was seen repeatedly, ten times or more. The CDR3 spells CASSFRLGGTGELFF. The CDR3 bases are TGTGCCAGCAGTTTTAGACTAGGCGGCACCGGGGAGCTGTTTTTT. This rearrangement joins TRBV12-3 or TRBV12-4 to TRBJ2-2; D may be TRBD2 (6 bases). Trimming took off 3 bases at V and 4 bases at J, with 12 bases between the two ends. The CDR3 length is 15 residues.

This chain connects TRBV6-2 or TRBV6-3 to TRBJ2-7; perhaps TRBD1 as D (6 bases). Germline CDR1 and CDR2: MNHEY and SVGEGT. The CDR3 covers 16 residues. Trimming shortened V by 0 bases and J by 2 bases, and 14 bases separated the two germline ends. This chain's CDR3 is CASSYSRRDNPYEQYF. The CDR3 nucleotides read TGTGCCAGCAGTTACTCAAGACGGGACAACCCCTACGAGCAGTACTTC.

Concerning this clonotype itself: A much larger clone differs from this one at a single base, so this may be a read error. This rearrangement joins TRBV12-3 or TRBV12-4 to TRBJ2-5; the D gene is possibly TRBD1 (5 bases). V lost 3 bases and J 6 bases, leaving 14 bases between the germline ends. This CDR3 is 14 amino acids long. The CDR3 is CASSFTGLRKTQYF. CDR3 coding DNA: TGTGCCAGCAGTTTCACAGGCCTCCGAAAGACCCAGTACTTC.

This clonotype was detected many times. This sequence joins TRBV20-1 and TRBJ2-5, with D perhaps matching TRBD2 (6 bases). The germline gives CDR1 DFQATT, CDR2 SNEGSKA (reference sequence). V lost 6 bases and J lost 5, with 16 bases in between. This CDR3 region has 13 residues. The CDR3 reads CSAIPGVRETQYF. The CDR3 nucleotides are TGCAGTGCCATCCCGGGGGTCAGGGAGACCCAGTACTTC.

V is TRBV9 and J is TRBJ2-1; 11 bases align to TRBD2. Germline V lookup: CDR1 SGDLS, CDR2 YYNGEE. The CDR3 spans 17 residues. With V trimmed by 4 bases and J by 4 bases, 10 bases remained unmatched. The CDR3 DNA reads as TGTGCCAGCAGCCCACGACTAGCGGGGACCAAATACAATGAGCAGTTCTTC. Translated: CASSPRLAGTKYNEQFF.

This clonotype came up a few times. V usage is TRBV12-3 or TRBV12-4 and J usage is TRBJ2-2; no clear D gene. Between the trimmed V and J ends, which lost 2 bases and 1 base, there was a span of 8 bases. CDR3 size: 15 residues. This chain's CDR3 is CASSLSRRNTGELFF. In DNA form, the CDR3 reads TGTGCCAGCAGTTTATCGAGACGGAACACCGGGGAGCTGTTTTTT.

In its sample, this clonotype was seen a few times. The rearrangement joins TRBV20-1 to TRBJ2-1, with 11 bases lining up with TRBD2. The CDR3 loop spans 13 amino acids. Germline CDR1 reads DFQATT; CDR2 reads SNEGSKA (reference sequence). Unmatched junction bases numbered 6, after V lost 6 bases and J lost 8 bases. The CDR3 bases are TGCAGTGCCATAGGACTAGCGGGTCATGAGCAGTTCTTC. Translation: CSAIGLAGHEQFF.

This chain links TRBV18 with TRBJ2-1, with 8 bases that match TRBD1. Per the germline V gene, CDR1 is KGHSH and CDR2 is LQKENI. With V trimmed by 5 bases and J by 7 bases, 7 bases remained unmatched. The CDR3 sequence is 14 residues long. CDR3 nucleotides: TGTGCCAGCTCATACCAGGGGGCGTCGAATGAGCAGTTCTTC. This translates into CASSYQGASNEQFF.

There are a few counts of this clonotype. This chain joins TRBV7-8 and TRBJ1-3, with TRBD1 matching 7 bases. V gave up 3 bases and J gave up 2 bases; unmatched junction bases: 1. The CDR3 covers 14 residues. Germline V gene sequence: CDR1 SGHVS, CDR2 FQNEAQ. The CDR3 nucleotides read TGTGCCAGCAGCTTTCAGGGGGCTGGAAACACCATATATTTT. It translates to CASSFQGAGNTIYF.

This clonotype was seen a handful of times. The J gene is TRBJ2-7, the V gene TRBV20-1, with D possibly being TRBD1 (6 bases). The length of the CDR3 is 14 residues. The V end lost 8 bases, the J end lost 0 bases, and 17 bases lay between the germline ends. Germline assignment: CDR1 DFQATT and CDR2 SNEGSKA (reference sequence). The CDR3 protein is CSSTPDSNSYEQYF. The CDR3 nucleotides read TGCAGTTCTACACCGGACAGCAACTCCTACGAGCAGTACTTC.